The 11 T cell receptor beta chains given below trace back to one sample, sequenced in a study of cytomegalovirus exposure and HLA in healthy donors. It was with 60 Vbeta and 13 Jbeta primers that the PCR ran. Profiling relied on immunoSEQ multiplex PCR, and the TCRdb table lists in-frame clones only, not all of them. This table has 150,000 or so clones, approximately 81% appearing once. The source material was PBMCs. The source is a man aged 50-60 years in good health and CMV-seropositive.

A remark on this clone: Other nucleotide sequences from this sample produce the same CDR3. CDR3 bases: TGTGCCAGCAGTTTACAGGGGAACACTGAAGCTTTCTTT. Translated: CASSLQGNTEAFF. The V gene is TRBV28, the J gene TRBJ1-1; tentative D call: TRBD1 (5 bases). With 2 bases removed from V and 1 base from J, the gap between germline ends came to 5 bases. This CDR3 comprises 13 residues. Germline V gene sequence: CDR1 MDHEN, CDR2 SYDVKM.

The rearrangement uses TRBV28 and TRBJ2-7; 10 nucleotides agree with TRBD1. CDR1 is MDHEN, CDR2 SYDVKM, per germline. J was trimmed by 3 bases and V by 4 bases; bases with no gene match: 6. The CDR3 covers 15 residues. CDR3 in DNA: TGTGCCAGCAGTTCTTACCGGGACAGGGGCTACGAGCAGTACTTC. This translates into CASSSYRDRGYEQYF.

V gene TRBV6-6 combines with J gene TRBJ2-7; 7 bases match TRBD1. The CDR3 has 14 amino acids. Germline V CDR1 and CDR2: MNHNY, SVGAGI (reference sequence). V lost 2 bases, J lost 2 bases, and 3 bases stayed unmatched. CDR3 residues: CASSYPDRAYEQYF. The CDR3 DNA is TGTGCCAGCAGTTACCCCGACAGGGCCTACGAGCAGTACTTC.

This clone was picked up a small number of times. The chain couples TRBV5-8 to TRBJ2-1, with a weak D call TRBD2 (6 bases). The V gene's germline CDR1 is SGHTS and CDR2 YDEGEE. This CDR3 contains 16 residues. Trimming shortened V by 0 bases and J by 9 bases, and 19 bases separated the two germline ends. The CDR3 here is CASSLAPGLSLGEQFF. DNA for the CDR3: TGTGCCAGCAGCTTGGCCCCGGGACTTTCCCTGGGTGAGCAGTTCTTC.

This clone was observed once. The J gene is TRBJ1-1, the V gene TRBV6-5, with TRBD1 matching 7 bases. The CDR3 consists of 13 residues. V trimming: 6 bases; J trimming: 8 bases; junction bases outside the gene matches: 9. Per the germline V gene, CDR1 is MNHEY and CDR2 is SVGAGI. The CDR3 nucleotides are TGTGCCAGCAGCCCCGAACAGGGGTGGGAAGCTTTCTTT. Residues: CASSPEQGWEAFF.

This chain uses TRBV2 with TRBJ1-5; D is undetermined. Germline V gene sequence: CDR1 SNHLY, CDR2 FYNNEI. Between the trimmed V and J ends, which lost 6 bases and 0 bases, there was a span of 6 bases. The CDR3 has 13 amino acids. CDR3 nucleotides: TGTGCCAGCAGGGCAGATAGCAATCAGCCCCAGCATTTT. Amino acid sequence: CASRADSNQPQHF.

The chain employs TRBV5-1 and TRBJ2-7, with D perhaps TRBD1 (5 bases). Per the germline V gene, CDR1 is SGHRS and CDR2 is YFSETQ. V was clipped by 4 bases and J by 2 bases, with 16 bases between them. The length of the CDR3 is 15 residues. The chain's CDR3 is CASSLDSLSPYEQYF. The CDR3 coding sequence is TGCGCCAGCAGCCTCGACAGCCTCTCACCCTACGAGCAGTACTTC.

This chain uses TRBV5-4 with TRBJ1-3; D is possibly TRBD1 (5 bases). Germline CDR1 is SGHNT and CDR2 is YYREEE (reference sequence). Trimming stripped 4 bases from V and 1 base from J, with 9 bases between. This CDR3 has 14 residues. CDR3 sequence: CASSPTESGNTIYF. The DNA of the CDR3 is TGTGCCAGCAGCCCGACAGAATCTGGAAACACCATATATTTT.

The rearrangement joins TRBV7-3 to TRBJ1-2; 9 nucleotides match TRBD1. The CDR3 runs 15 residues. The trim removed 5 bases at V and 2 bases at J, leaving 6 bases unmatched. Germline CDR1 reads SGHTA; CDR2 reads FQGTGA. DNA for the CDR3: TGTGCCAGCAGCCCGGGACAGGGCCCCAACTATGGCTACACCTTC. It yields the protein CASSPGQGPNYGYTF.

This clone was observed once. This rearrangement joins TRBV29-1 to TRBJ1-1; the D gene is possibly TRBD1 (6 bases). The V gene lost 3 bases and the J gene lost 3 bases, with 8 bases spanning the gap. The CDR3 runs 12 residues. The germline V gene encodes CDR1 SQVTM and CDR2 ANQGSEA. The CDR3 nucleotides are TGCAGCGTTGAGACAGGAGACACTGAAGCTTTCTTT. Translated, it gives CSVETGDTEAFF.

This chain links TRBV6-6 with TRBJ1-2; no firm D call. This CDR3 region has 12 residues. V was shortened by 7 bases and J by 8 bases, with 14 bases between the two germline ends. The germline CDR1 and CDR2 sequences are MNHNY and SVGAGI (reference sequence). The CDR3 reads CASTAGETGYTF. CDR3 DNA sequence: TGTGCCAGCACCGCCGGGGAAACGGGCTACACCTTC.